This TCR beta chain was retrieved from a study of PD-1 blockade in mismatch repair-deficient tumors. Overall study: Patients had some twelve mismatch repair-deficient cancer types, all previously treated and progressing.

Produced via immunoSEQ multiplex PCR; TCRdb's table is partial and in-frame only. The repertoire holds approximately 51,000 clones, with around 85% as singletons. Worth noting for this clone: Its antigen is unidentified.

Study-wide findings and caveats: Tumor-resident clones, often absent from pretreatment blood, expanded after pembrolizumab and then contracted.

This CDR3 is 13 amino acids long. From germline, CDR1 is MNHNY and CDR2 SVGAGI (reference sequence). The ends were cut back, 6 bases at V and 0 bases at J, with 9 bases in the middle. Sequencing used peripheral blood, obtained approximately 20 weeks after starting pembrolizumab. The chain joins TRBV6-6 to TRBJ2-7; no clear D gene. The TCR was taken from an adult with mismatch repair-deficient cancer. The chain's CDR3 is CASRGPDSYEQYF. The CDR3 DNA is TGTGCCAGCAGAGGTCCAGACTCCTACGAGCAGTACTTC.